The clone carrying this TCR beta chain was counted ten times or more. The antigen is not known. The data stem from a study of T cell repertoires in cytomegalovirus infection. With 4 bases removed from V and 5 bases from J, the gap between germline ends came to 12 bases. The CDR3 extends over 15 amino acids. Germline V lookup: CDR1 SGHNT, CDR2 YENEEA. TCRdb used MiXCR to reprocess the reads, holding one entry per CDR3 protein. The sample lists approximately 110,000 distinct CDR3 sequences, roughly a tenth occurring once. The TCR sequence derives from a human donor in good health (CMV status not recorded). Some clones in this sample may be carry-over from other donors' samples. The chain carries TRBV11-3 and TRBJ1-6; TRBD1 might be the D (6 bases). Sequenced: PBMCs, sequenced either directly or after in vitro stimulation (not recorded which). The CDR3 sequence: CASSWRGTDNSPLHF. The CDR3 DNA is TGTGCCAGCAGCTGGAGGGGGACGGATAATTCACCCCTCCACTTT.